Here is one T cell receptor beta chain with its context. What it binds is unknown. The sample belongs to a study of T-cell reconstitution after alpha-beta-depleted transplantation in children. Study results and caveats: Most T-cell counts and diversity one year after the transplant came from T cells that were newly produced. Reported findings indicate that, about two months after transplant, alpha-beta T cells came from several hundred expanded clones, which were derived from non-depleted graft cells.

A library of TCRbeta sequences, prepared with unique molecular identifiers, was generated. One entry per CDR3 protein results from TCRdb running MiXCR on the PCR reads. In the table there are almost 600,000 distinct CDR3 sequences, around 27% of which are singletons. The junction had 7 bases not matched to a gene; V was cut back by 3 bases and J by 4 bases. CDR1 and CDR2 from the germline V gene are ENHRY and SYGVKD. The CDR3 extends over 15 amino acids. The chain recombines TRBV10-3 with TRBJ2-3, with 7 nucleotides matching TRBD2. This clonotype originated in a boy under two years old with Wiskott-Aldrich syndrome, due to receive a stem cell transplant. The sequences come from PBMCs, collected before TCRalphabeta/CD19-depleted stem cell transplant. The CDR3 region has the DNA TGTGCCATCAGTGACCCTAGCGGAAACGCAGATACGCAGTATTTT. The encoded protein is CAISDPSGNADTQYF.